Presented here are 12 T cell receptor beta chains from one specimen sequenced in a study of blood T cell repertoires in COVID-19. Here immunoSEQ multiplex PCR was the method, and the copy in TCRdb shows in-frame clones only, minus some. The table shows 30,000 to 40,000 clones, with approximately 91% occurring only once. Sample: peripheral blood. The receptors stem from a man aged 70 or older with active COVID-19.

The J gene is TRBJ1-2, the V gene TRBV7-9, with 7 bases fitting TRBD1. The CDR3 runs to 15 residues. V gave up 5 bases and J gave up 0 bases; unmatched junction bases: 6. Germline V gene sequence: CDR1 SEHNR, CDR2 FQNEAQ (reference sequence). CDR3 sequence reads: CASSRDSTANYGYTF. For the CDR3, the DNA is TGTGCCAGCAGCCGGGACAGCACTGCTAACTATGGCTACACCTTC.

The count of this clone is one. V usage is TRBV14 and J usage is TRBJ2-7, with 8 positions matching TRBD1. Trimming took 9 bases from V and 2 from J; bases not matched to a gene: 12. The germline V gene encodes CDR1 SGHDN and CDR2 FVKESK. This CDR3 contains 15 residues. CDR3 nucleotide sequence: TGTGCCAGTAAAGATGGACAGGGTGCCGCCTACGAGCAGTACTTC. Translation: CASKDGQGAAYEQYF.

A note on this clone: One end of the junction fails to match germline, which may point to a read error. V and J are TRBV4-3 and TRBJ2-6, with TRBD1 as a possible D gene (7 bases). Germline CDR1 LGHNA, CDR2 YSLEER. The CDR3 sequence is 17 residues long. DNA of the CDR3: TGCGCCAGCAGCCAGGAGGGACAGTCTACTGGAGCCAACGTCCTGACTTTC. Protein: CASSQEGQSTGANVLTF.

The chain is built from TRBV6-1 and TRBJ2-3; 9 bases are shared with TRBD1. This CDR3 contains 14 residues. Germline V CDR1 and CDR2: MNHNS, SASEGT. V lost 3 bases, J lost 4 bases, and 2 bases stayed unmatched. As DNA, the CDR3 is TGTGCCAGCAGTGATGGGACAGGGCCAGATACGCAGTATTTT. It specifies CASSDGTGPDTQYF.

V usage is TRBV9 and J usage is TRBJ2-4, with 8 positions matching TRBD2. V shed 5 bases and J 3 bases; nucleotides not matched to a gene: 7. The CDR3 spans 15 residues. Germline assignment: CDR1 SGDLS and CDR2 YYNGEE. Here the CDR3 DNA reads TGTGCCAGCAGAAAGCGGGAGCTCGTCAAAAACATTCAGTACTTC. Residues: CASRKRELVKNIQYF.

The chain joins TRBV6-2 or TRBV6-3 to TRBJ2-5; TRBD1 matches 7 bases. J lost 0 bases, V lost 4 bases, and 5 bases had no gene match. The CDR3 length is 15 residues. Germline V gives CDR1 MNHEY, CDR2 SVGEGT. This CDR3 is CASSWDSSNQETQYF. The CDR3 coding sequence is TGTGCCAGCAGTTGGGACAGCAGCAACCAAGAGACCCAGTACTTC.

The V call is TRBV10-2, the J call TRBJ2-1, with D tentatively TRBD1 (5 bases). The CDR3 sequence is 16 residues long. V lost 6 bases and J lost 3, with 18 bases in between. CDR1 is WSHSY and CDR2 is SAAADI in the germline V gene. CDR3 coding DNA: TGCGCCAGCAGGGAGACAGCTCCCTGGGTCTACAATGAGCAGTTCTTC. As protein: CASRETAPWVYNEQFF.

This chain links TRBV30 with TRBJ2-3, with 15 bases identical to TRBD2. Trimming cost V 1 base and J 0 bases; bases outside gene matches: 14. This CDR3 is built from 21 residues. Germline values: CDR1 GTSNPN, CDR2 SVGIG (reference sequence). The CDR3 coding sequence is TGTGCCTGGAGTGCCGGGAGGACTAGCGGGAGGGCCATCCGTAGCACAGATACGCAGTATTTT. Translating it yields CAWSAGRTSGRAIRSTDTQYF.

The rearrangement joins TRBV19 to TRBJ2-1, with a weak D call TRBD2 (6 bases). The CDR3 contains 16 residues. Trimming took off 3 bases at V and 0 bases at J, with 12 bases between the two ends. CDR1 and CDR2 (germline): LNHDA, SQIVND (reference sequence). The CDR3, as DNA: TGTGCCAGTAGTATCGCCGGGACTCGCTCCTACAATGAGCAGTTCTTC. Protein product: CASSIAGTRSYNEQFF. Complete variable domain (other parts from reference TRBV19 and TRBJ2-1): DGGITQSPKYLFRKEGQNVTLSCEQNLNHDAMYWYRQDPGQGLRLIYYSQIVNDFQKGDIAEGYSVSREKKESFPLTVTSAQKNPTAFYLCASSIAGTRSYNEQFFGPGTRLTVL.

J is TRBJ2-3 and V is TRBV14; possibly TRBD2 for D (6 bases). V was clipped by 6 bases and J by 10 bases, with 17 bases between them. The CDR3 is made up of 13 amino acids. Germline V gene lookup returns CDR1 SGHDN and CDR2 FVKESK. The CDR3 bases are TGTGCCAGCAGTACTACTCCGGGACTTCCGCAGTATTTT. Its protein is CASSTTPGLPQYF. Full variable domain (outside the CDR3, taken from reference TRBV14 and TRBJ2-3): EAGVTQFPSHSVIEKGQTVTLRCDPISGHDNLYWYRRVMGKEIKFLLHFVKESKQDESGMPNNRFLAERTGGTYSTLKVQPAELEDSGVYFCASSTTPGLPQYFGPGTRLTVL.

This rearrangement joins TRBV7-6 to TRBJ2-7; 13 bases align to TRBD2. Germline CDR1 reads SGHVS; CDR2 reads FNYEAQ. V was clipped by 5 bases and J by 4 bases; unmatched bases: 8. This CDR3 is 16 amino acids long. The CDR3 spells CASSPRTSGSLYEQYF. For the CDR3, the DNA is TGTGCCAGCAGCCCACGGACTAGCGGGAGTCTTTACGAGCAGTACTTC.

This clone came up once. The chain carries TRBV6-1 and TRBJ1-3; a possible D gene is TRBD1 (6 bases). The CDR3 covers 16 residues. Trimming cost V 3 bases and J 0 bases, with 12 bases left between them. The germline CDR1 and CDR2 sequences are MNHNS and SASEGT. The CDR3 nucleotides are TGTGCCAGCAGTGAGCACACAGGGCGCTCTGGAAACACCATATATTTT. Translating gives CASSEHTGRSGNTIYF.